A single sample is the source of the 26 T cell receptor beta chains below, sequenced in a study of regulatory T cells in long-lasting Graves disease. The time point denotes: persistent/refractory GD, antithyroid drugs over 5 years with positive TRAb. RNA extracted from PBMCs served as the sequencing template. According to the study, TCR beta libraries were built with iRepertoire HTBI primers and CDR3-region Arm-PCR. Each CDR3 protein gets one entry after TCRdb re-called the multiplex PCR reads with MiXCR. This table has about 660,000 distinct CDR3 sequences, around 30% appearing once. The sequencing used peripheral blood mononuclear cells (PBMCs), collected when the disease was refractory, from a patient treated with antithyroid drugs. Source of these receptors: a female donor with Graves disease.

This clonotype showed up just a few times. V is TRBV10-3 and J is TRBJ1-1; 7 nucleotides match TRBD1. This CDR3 has 16 amino acids. CDR1 and CDR2 (germline): ENHRY, SYGVKD. V gave up 3 bases and J gave up 5 bases; unmatched junction bases: 12. CDR3 loop: CAISDPGQARKTEAFF. CDR3 in DNA: TGTGCCATCAGTGACCCCGGACAGGCAAGGAAGACTGAAGCTTTCTTT.

This clonotype occurred many times. The chain carries TRBV10-3 and TRBJ1-2; D uncertain. CDR1 and CDR2 from the germline V gene are ENHRY and SYGVKD. Trimming removed 1 base from V and 3 bases from J, with 6 bases in between. The CDR3 spans 13 residues. CDR3 in amino acids: CAISEWGDYGYTF. In DNA form, the CDR3 reads TGTGCCATCAGTGAGTGGGGTGACTATGGCTACACCTTC.

The gene calls are TRBV28 and TRBJ2-5, with D possibly TRBD2 on 7 matching bases. V shed 2 bases and J shed 2 bases, with 18 bases lying between them. The CDR3 loop spans 17 amino acids. Germline V gene data show CDR1 as MDHEN and CDR2 as SYDVKM. The CDR3 spells CASSLGGGFLVQETQYF. Here the CDR3 DNA reads TGTGCCAGCAGTTTAGGGGGGGGCTTTCTGGTGCAAGAGACCCAGTACTTC.

Many counts were recorded for this clonotype. The V and J genes are TRBV11-2 and TRBJ1-1; a weak D match, TRBD1 (6 bases). The V end was cut by 6 bases, the J end by 2 bases, with 16 bases between. The germline V gene has CDR1 SGHAT and CDR2 FQNNGV. The CDR3 length is 15 residues. CDR3 coding DNA: TGTGCCAGCAGTTTCGGGGGGGCTGGTAACACTGAAGCTTTCTTT. Its protein product is CASSFGGAGNTEAFF. Full variable domain (rest looked up from reference TRBV11-2 and TRBJ1-1): EAGVAQSPRYKIIEKRQSVAFWCNPISGHATLYWYQQILGQGPKLLIQFQNNGVVDDSQLPKDRFSAERLKGVDSTLKIQPAKLEDSAVYLCASSFGGAGNTEAFFGQGTRLTVV.

This clonotype was observed at least ten times. The J gene is TRBJ2-5, the V gene TRBV3-1; 10 positions agree with TRBD2. CDR3 length equals 15 residues. J lost 5 bases, V lost 0 bases, and 3 bases had no gene match. Germline V gene lookup returns CDR1 LGHDT and CDR2 YNNKEL (reference sequence). The CDR3 DNA is TGTGCCAGCAGCCAAGACGGACTAGCGGCGGAGACCCAGTACTTC. This codes for CASSQDGLAAETQYF.

On this clonotype: At one of its ends the junction is not consistent with the germline gene, which may arise from a read error. V is TRBV6-2 or TRBV6-3 and J is TRBJ2-7, with 10 nucleotides matching TRBD2. This CDR3 comprises 15 residues. Per germline, CDR1 MNHEY and CDR2 SVGEGT. The CDR3 here is CASSYSGLAAYEQHF. The CDR3 DNA reads as TGTGCCAGCAGTTACTCCGGACTAGCGGCCTACGAGCAGCACTTC.

The gene calls are TRBV5-1 and TRBJ1-1; possibly TRBD1 for D (6 bases). Trimming took off 0 bases at V and 0 bases at J, with 9 bases between the two ends. The CDR3 is 15 amino acids. Germline values: CDR1 SGHRS, CDR2 YFSETQ. The CDR3 nucleotides are TGCGCCAGCAGCTTGGACCACAGGGTGAACACTGAAGCTTTCTTT. Translation gives CASSLDHRVNTEAFF. Filled out from reference TRBV5-1 and TRBJ1-1, the complete variable domain reads KAGVTQTPRYLIKTRGQQVTLSCSPISGHRSVSWYQQTPGQGLQFLFEYFSETQRNKGNFPGRFSGRQFSNSRSEMNVSTLELGDSALYLCASSLDHRVNTEAFFGQGTRLTVV.

The CDR3 nucleotides read TGCGCCAGCAGCTTGGTCCCCGACAGACTGACAAGGTTGGAGCAGTACTTC. This translates into CASSLVPDRLTRLEQYF. This chain connects TRBV5-1 to TRBJ2-7, with D possibly matching TRBD1 (5 bases). Germline V gives CDR1 SGHRS, CDR2 YFSETQ. The CDR3 loop spans 17 amino acids. Trimming took 0 bases from V and 7 from J, leaving 23 bases between them.

In its sample, this clonotype was seen a few times. The J gene is TRBJ2-7, the V gene TRBV27, with unresolved D. The length of the CDR3 is 14 residues. V lost 1 base to trimming and J lost 6 bases, with 13 bases between them. Per germline, CDR1 MNHEY and CDR2 SMNVEV (reference sequence). The CDR3 protein is CASSLWGTGSEQYF. CDR3 coding DNA: TGTGCCAGCAGTTTATGGGGTACGGGCTCCGAGCAGTACTTC.

This clonotype has just one count. The chain employs TRBV27 and TRBJ1-5, with TRBD1 as a possible D gene (5 bases). The V end was cut by 5 bases, the J end by 1 base, with 12 bases between. Germline assignment: CDR1 MNHEY and CDR2 SMNVEV (reference sequence). This CDR3 region has 15 residues. The DNA for the CDR3 is TGTGCCAGCAGTCCAAGGGGACGGAGCAATCAGCCCCAGCATTTT. Its protein product is CASSPRGRSNQPQHF.

The J gene is TRBJ2-6, the V gene TRBV3-1; no clear D. The CDR3 sequence is 14 residues long. V was pared by 4 bases and J by 0 bases, with 4 bases between. The germline V gene has CDR1 LGHDT and CDR2 YNNKEL (reference sequence). Written as DNA, the CDR3 is TGTGCCAGCAGCCCCCTCTCTGGGGCCAACGTCCTGACTTTC. Translating it yields CASSPLSGANVLTF.

About this clonotype itself: Since a much larger clone is just one base distant, this may be a read error. The CDR3 nucleotides read TGTGCCAGCAGTGGGACAGGAGGTGGAGTTGAAAAACCGTTTTTT. The encoded protein is CASSGTGGGVEKPFF. This sequence joins TRBV6-2 or TRBV6-3 and TRBJ1-4; TRBD1 aligns across 8 bases. The germline gives CDR1 MNHEY, CDR2 SVGEGT. This CDR3 spans 15 amino acids.

DNA of the CDR3: TGTGCCAGCAGTCTTACAGGGGTAGGCTCTGGGGCCAACGTCCTGACTTTC. As protein: CASSLTGVGSGANVLTF. The rearrangement links TRBV6-1 to TRBJ2-6, with 7 bases that match TRBD1. The V and J ends lost 5 bases and 0 bases, in that order; junction bases with no gene match: 7. Germline lookup yields CDR1 MNHNS and CDR2 SASEGT. This CDR3 is built from 17 residues.

There are a few counts of this clonotype. The chain carries TRBV24-1 and TRBJ1-2, with unresolved D. CDR3 length: 12 residues. With 0 bases removed from V and 7 bases from J, the gap between germline ends came to 5 bases. The germline gives CDR1 KGHDR, CDR2 SFDVKD. CDR3 amino acids: CATSDLRSGYTF. As DNA, the CDR3 is TGTGCCACCAGTGATTTGCGGTCTGGCTACACCTTC.

The sample holds many counts of this clonotype. DNA for the CDR3: TGTGCCAGCAGCGCCCACAGGGTAAAGTCACCCCTCCACTTT. Protein: CASSAHRVKSPLHF. The V and J genes are TRBV11-2 and TRBJ1-6; D might be TRBD1 (6 bases). CDR1 is SGHAT and CDR2 is FQNNGV in the germline V gene. V gave up 5 bases and J gave up 10 bases, with 15 bases separating them. This CDR3 has 14 amino acids.

A few counts support this clonotype. The chain couples TRBV5-1 to TRBJ1-2, with D perhaps matching TRBD1 (5 bases). From germline, CDR1 is SGHRS and CDR2 YFSETQ. The CDR3 extends over 14 amino acids. V was cut by 0 bases and J by 6 bases, with 12 bases left in between. CDR3 sequence (DNA): TGCGCCAGCAGCTTGGAAAGGGGCTTCAATGGCTACACCTTC. It codes for CASSLERGFNGYTF.

The V gene is TRBV20-1, the J gene TRBJ2-5; TRBD1 matches 8 bases. In germline, CDR1 is DFQATT, CDR2 SNEGSKA (reference sequence). The length of the CDR3 is 14 residues. With 4 bases clipped from V and 5 bases from J, the junction kept 9 bases outside the gene matches. The CDR3 nucleotides read TGCAGTGCTACCGCAGGGGGCCGGGGGGAGACCCAGTACTTC. It translates to CSATAGGRGETQYF.

The V and J genes are TRBV10-3 and TRBJ1-2, with D maybe TRBD1 (5 bases). The germline gives CDR1 ENHRY, CDR2 SYGVKD. V gave up 3 bases and J gave up 0 bases, with 11 bases separating them. This CDR3 has 15 residues. The CDR3 DNA follows: TGTGCCATCAGTGATCGGAGACAGTCTAACTATGGCTACACCTTC. Translated: CAISDRRQSNYGYTF.

The chain uses TRBV20-1 and TRBJ1-6; D is ambiguous. The germline V and J ends were trimmed by 0 bases and 0 bases, with 6 bases remaining between them. This CDR3 is 15 amino acids long. Germline lookup yields CDR1 DFQATT and CDR2 SNEGSKA (reference sequence). The CDR3 DNA is TGCAGTGCTAGAGAGGGTAGCTCCTATAATTCACCCCTCCACTTT. It encodes CSAREGSSYNSPLHF.

The J gene is TRBJ2-1, the V gene TRBV7-3; D uncertain. V lost 1 base and J lost 0, with 4 bases in between. The CDR3 spans 14 residues. Germline-derived CDR1 and CDR2 are SGHTA and FQGTGA. The CDR3 bases are TGTGCCAGCAGCTTAAGTCGCTCCTACAATGAGCAGTTCTTC. Amino acids: CASSLSRSYNEQFF.

V gene TRBV29-1 combines with J gene TRBJ2-2; TRBD1 matches 9 bases. This CDR3 has 15 amino acids. CDR1 is SQVTM and CDR2 is ANQGSEA in the germline V gene. V lost 1 base and J lost 4; bases outside the gene matches: 4. The CDR3: CSVEVGDRATGELFF. For the CDR3, the DNA is TGCAGCGTTGAAGTAGGGGACAGGGCCACCGGGGAGCTGTTTTTT.

The chain carries TRBV6-4 and TRBJ1-5, with D possibly being TRBD1 (5 bases). There are 15 residues in the CDR3. Trimming cost V 6 bases and J 7 bases, with 19 bases left between them. Germline V CDR1 and CDR2: MRHNA, SNTAGT. CDR3 region: CASRRTGGLEQPQHF. The CDR3 nucleotides read TGTGCCAGCAGAAGAACCGGGGGGTTGGAACAGCCCCAGCATTTT.

The V gene is TRBV6-2 or TRBV6-3, the J gene TRBJ2-7; possible D gene TRBD2, 5 bases. Germline CDR1 is MNHEY and CDR2 is SVGEGT. Trimming took 0 bases from V and 6 from J, leaving 12 bases between them. The CDR3 is 14 residues long. This CDR3 is CASSYSRGSGEQYF. The CDR3, as DNA: TGTGCCAGCAGTTACTCCCGGGGATCCGGCGAGCAGTACTTC.

This clonotype was recorded a few times. V gene TRBV27 combines with J gene TRBJ1-5, with D possibly being TRBD1 (5 bases). With 6 bases removed from V and 7 bases from J, the gap between germline ends came to 13 bases. CDR3 length: 13 residues. The germline gives CDR1 MNHEY, CDR2 SMNVEV (reference sequence). This chain's CDR3 is CASSWDLRQPQHF. The CDR3 DNA is TGTGCCAGCAGCTGGGACCTACGCCAGCCCCAGCATTTT.

There are many counts of this clonotype. The chain joins TRBV11-2 to TRBJ2-6; 8 bases align to TRBD2. The CDR3 runs 18 residues. Germline CDR1 reads SGHAT; CDR2 reads FQNNGV. J gave up 1 base and V 1 base, and 6 bases lay outside the gene matches. The CDR3 DNA follows: TGTGCCAGCAGCTTAGTTTTTAGCGGGGCGTCTGGGGCCAACGTCCTGACTTTC. Translated: CASSLVFSGASGANVLTF.

V is TRBV29-1 and J is TRBJ1-1, with 7 bases fitting TRBD1. This CDR3 region has 14 residues. Germline trimming cut 3 bases from V and 4 bases from J; bases unmatched to any gene: 8. CDR1 is SQVTM and CDR2 is ANQGSEA in the germline V gene. CDR3 DNA: TGCAGCGTTGATAGGGGGCGGATGGTCACTGAAGCTTTCTTT. Protein: CSVDRGRMVTEAFF.